This record concerns one T cell receptor beta chain sequence. Its antigen is not identified. This specimen belongs to a study of T-cell memory formation after mild COVID-19. For the study at large: Among the donors, TCR clusters were largely specific to each donor. Findings of the study overall: The authors did not confirm SARS-CoV-2 specificity of second-wave clones peaking day 37. Whereas later expanders leaned CD4+, clones contracting day 15 to 85 showed a balanced CD4/CD8 makeup.

Germline values: CDR1 SGHTA, CDR2 FQGNSA. V was trimmed by 3 bases and J by 0 bases, leaving 6 bases between them. This CDR3 comprises 14 residues. Employing constant-segment primers, 5'RACE generated TCR alpha and TCR beta cDNA libraries bearing sample barcodes and UMIs. One entry per CDR3 protein results from TCRdb running MiXCR on the 5' RACE reads. The sample yields around 150,000 distinct CDR3 sequences, around a third seen once. The TCR originated in an adult woman who had mild COVID-19 (a few samples of this study predate the infection). Cell type and time point are not known. The gene calls are TRBV7-2 and TRBJ1-3; D is perhaps TRBD1 (5 bases). Sequencing was performed on PBMCs or a T cell subset sorted from them (not recorded which). CDR3 loop: CASSLDNSGNTIYF. The CDR3 DNA is TGTGCCAGCAGCTTGGACAACTCTGGAAACACCATATATTTT.